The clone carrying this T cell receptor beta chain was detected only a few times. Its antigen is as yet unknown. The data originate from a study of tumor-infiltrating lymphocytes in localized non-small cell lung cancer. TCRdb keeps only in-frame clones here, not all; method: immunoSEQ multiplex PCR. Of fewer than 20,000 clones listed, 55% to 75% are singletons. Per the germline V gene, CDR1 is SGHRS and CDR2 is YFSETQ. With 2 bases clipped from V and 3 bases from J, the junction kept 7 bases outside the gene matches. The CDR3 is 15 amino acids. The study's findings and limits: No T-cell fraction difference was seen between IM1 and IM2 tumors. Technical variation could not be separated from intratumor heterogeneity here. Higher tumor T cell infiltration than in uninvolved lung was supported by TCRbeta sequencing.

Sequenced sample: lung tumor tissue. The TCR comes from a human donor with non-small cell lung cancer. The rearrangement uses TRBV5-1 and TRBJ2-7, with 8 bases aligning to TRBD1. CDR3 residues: CASSLTGGKVYEQYF. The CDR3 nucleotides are TGCGCCAGCAGCTTAACAGGGGGTAAAGTCTACGAGCAGTACTTC.